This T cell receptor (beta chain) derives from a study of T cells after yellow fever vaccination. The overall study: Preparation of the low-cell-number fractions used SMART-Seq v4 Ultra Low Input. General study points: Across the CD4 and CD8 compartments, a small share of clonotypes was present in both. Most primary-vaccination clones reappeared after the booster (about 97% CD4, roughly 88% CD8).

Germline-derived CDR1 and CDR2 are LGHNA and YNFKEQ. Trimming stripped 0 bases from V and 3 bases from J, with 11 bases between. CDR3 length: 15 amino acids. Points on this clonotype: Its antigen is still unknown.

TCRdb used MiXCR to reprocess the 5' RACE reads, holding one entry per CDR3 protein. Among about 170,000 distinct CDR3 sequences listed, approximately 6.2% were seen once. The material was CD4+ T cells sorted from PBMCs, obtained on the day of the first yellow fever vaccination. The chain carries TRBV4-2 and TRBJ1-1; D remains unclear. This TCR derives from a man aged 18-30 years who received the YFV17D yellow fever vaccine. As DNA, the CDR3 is TGTGCCAGCAGCCAAGATCCAAACGGGGACACTGAAGCTTTCTTT. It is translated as CASSQDPNGDTEAFF.